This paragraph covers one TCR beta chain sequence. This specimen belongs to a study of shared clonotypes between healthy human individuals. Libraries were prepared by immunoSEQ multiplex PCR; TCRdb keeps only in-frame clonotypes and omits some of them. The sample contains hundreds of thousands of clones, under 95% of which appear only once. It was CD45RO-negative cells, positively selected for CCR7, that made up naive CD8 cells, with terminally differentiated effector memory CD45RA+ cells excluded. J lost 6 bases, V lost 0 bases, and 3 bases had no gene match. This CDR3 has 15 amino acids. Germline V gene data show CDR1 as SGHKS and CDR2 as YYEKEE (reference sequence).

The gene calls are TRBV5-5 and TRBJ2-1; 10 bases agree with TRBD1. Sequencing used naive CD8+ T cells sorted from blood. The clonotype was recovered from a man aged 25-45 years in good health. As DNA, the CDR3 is TGTGCCAGCAGCTTGGGACAGGGGGCGGGCAATGAGCAGTTCTTC. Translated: CASSLGQGAGNEQFF.